Below, 29 T cell receptor beta chains from the same sample are listed, as sequenced in a study of cytomegalovirus exposure and HLA in healthy donors. PCR involved 60 Vbeta and 13 Jbeta primers. Using immunoSEQ multiplex PCR, the repertoire was profiled, and TCRdb retains in-frame clones only, with some absent. The sample includes over 200,000 clones, 65% to 75% of them seen just once. The sequencing sample was made of PBMCs. The receptors derive from a woman aged 25 to 45 in good health and CMV-seronegative.

The rearrangement uses TRBV28 and TRBJ2-7; D is perhaps TRBD2 (6 bases). The CDR3 loop spans 16 amino acids. Trimming left V 3 bases short and J 2 bases short, with 17 bases between. Germline values: CDR1 MDHEN, CDR2 SYDVKM. CDR3 region: CASSFQTGTATYEQYF. CDR3 sequence (DNA): TGTGCCAGCAGTTTCCAAACCGGGACTGCAACCTACGAGCAGTACTTC.

In this sample, this clone turned up a few times. The genes are TRBV27 and TRBJ2-1, with 8 positions matching TRBD1. V trimming: 4 bases; J trimming: 6 bases; junction bases outside the gene matches: 2. CDR1 and CDR2 (germline): MNHEY, SMNVEV (reference sequence). The CDR3 covers 13 residues. The CDR3 sequence is CASSYTGGNEQFF. CDR3 bases: TGTGCCAGCAGTTACACAGGGGGCAATGAGCAGTTCTTC.

This clone appeared a single time. The chain has TRBV19 and TRBJ1-3, with unresolved D. The germline V and J ends were trimmed by 6 bases and 3 bases, with 9 bases remaining between them. The CDR3 sequence is 13 residues long. Germline values: CDR1 LNHDA, CDR2 SQIVND (reference sequence). CDR3 residues: CASRKDFGNTIYF. The CDR3, as DNA: TGTGCCAGTAGGAAAGACTTTGGAAACACCATATATTTT.

Worth noting for this clone: One junction end does not reproduce the germline sequence, and a read error may be involved. The genes are TRBV2 and TRBJ2-7, with D tentatively TRBD1 (5 bases). The germline CDR1 and CDR2 sequences are SNHLY and FYNNEI. The CDR3 loop spans 12 amino acids. CDR3 sequence (DNA): TGTGCCAGCAGTGAACAGCAGGGAAGTAGGGACTTC. Protein product: CASSEQQGSRDF.

V usage is TRBV2 and J usage is TRBJ2-5; TRBD2 matches 15 bases. The length of the CDR3 is 18 residues. The V and J ends lost 3 bases and 1 base, in that order; junction bases with no gene match: 6. Germline loops: CDR1 SNHLY, CDR2 FYNNEI. The CDR3: CASSDPGLAGGLQETQYF. CDR3 DNA sequence: TGTGCCAGCAGTGACCCGGGACTAGCGGGGGGCCTCCAAGAGACCCAGTACTTC.

This clone was recorded once. The chain employs TRBV27 and TRBJ2-1; 7 nucleotides align to TRBD1. CDR1 and CDR2 from the germline V gene are MNHEY and SMNVEV (reference sequence). The V and J ends lost 6 bases and 6 bases, in that order; junction bases with no gene match: 5. The CDR3 length is 13 residues. CDR3 nucleotides: TGTGCCAGCAGAGGGTGGACAGGCAATGAGCAGTTCTTC. It codes for CASRGWTGNEQFF.

The J gene is TRBJ2-5, the V gene TRBV5-4; 12 bases align to TRBD2. V was pared by 4 bases and J by 2 bases, with 6 bases of the junction left unmatched. The germline CDR1 and CDR2 sequences are SGHNT and YYREEE (reference sequence). The CDR3 runs to 16 residues. In DNA form, the CDR3 reads TGTGCCAGCAGCCGACTGACTAGCGGGAGTCAAGAGACCCAGTACTTC. Translation: CASSRLTSGSQETQYF.

Turning to this clone: One junction end disagrees with the germline gene, perhaps due to a read error. The rearrangement uses TRBV7-9 and TRBJ2-3; no reliable D call. There are 12 residues in the CDR3. Germline lookup yields CDR1 SEHNR and CDR2 FQNEAQ (reference sequence). CDR3 nucleotide sequence: TGTTCCAGCAGCAAGCGCACAGATACGCAGTATTTT. Its translation: CSSSKRTDTQYF.

The chain is built from TRBV2 and TRBJ1-2, with 8 bases lining up with TRBD1. V dropped 3 bases and J dropped 4; count of bases not matched to a gene: 7. The CDR3 covers 15 residues. Germline values: CDR1 SNHLY, CDR2 FYNNEI. Written as DNA, the CDR3 is TGTGCCAGCAGTGATGCACAGGGGGGACTCTATGGCTACACCTTC. Protein: CASSDAQGGLYGYTF.

V usage is TRBV9 and J usage is TRBJ2-1, with D tentatively TRBD1 (5 bases). The CDR3 length is 14 residues. V was cut by 5 bases and J by 7 bases, with 16 bases left in between. Germline V lookup: CDR1 SGDLS, CDR2 YYNGEE. CDR3 sequence reads: CASSSGSPLNEQFF. Written as DNA, the CDR3 is TGTGCCAGCAGTTCAGGGTCTCCACTGAATGAGCAGTTCTTC.

J is TRBJ2-1 and V is TRBV19, with 11 bases lining up with TRBD1. Germline assignment: CDR1 LNHDA and CDR2 SQIVND (reference sequence). The CDR3 sequence is 14 residues long. Trimming took 4 bases from V and 9 from J; bases not matched to a gene: 5. CDR3 coding DNA: TGTGCCAGTAGTACGGACAGGGGGCGGGTTGAGCAGTTCTTC. Protein product: CASSTDRGRVEQFF.

This chain joins TRBV7-9 and TRBJ2-5, with TRBD2 matching 12 bases. CDR1 is SEHNR and CDR2 is FQNEAQ in the germline V gene (reference sequence). This CDR3 spans 17 amino acids. V was pared by 1 base and J by 2 bases, with 5 bases of the junction left unmatched. CDR3 in DNA: TGTGCCAGCAGCTTAGTAATCGGACTAGCGGGACAAGAGACCCAGTACTTC. Amino acids: CASSLVIGLAGQETQYF.

The gene calls are TRBV7-9 and TRBJ2-1; TRBD2 is a possible D gene (7 bases). Trimming shortened V by 2 bases and J by 7 bases, and 15 bases separated the two germline ends. Germline lookup yields CDR1 SEHNR and CDR2 FQNEAQ (reference sequence). The length of the CDR3 is 15 residues. The DNA for the CDR3 is TGTGCCAGCAGCTTAAACACAGGGAGGGAGAATGAGCAGTTCTTC. It codes for CASSLNTGRENEQFF. The variable domain in full, completed from reference TRBV7-9 and TRBJ2-1, reads DTGVSQNPRHKITKRGQNVTFRCDPISEHNRLYWYRQTLGQGPEFLTYFQNEAQLEKSRLLSDRFSAERPKGSFSTLEIQRTEQGDSAMYLCASSLNTGRENEQFFGPGTRLTVL.

The chain recombines TRBV9 with TRBJ2-5, with TRBD2 matching 9 bases. After removal of 4 bases from V and 3 bases from J, the junction contained 10 bases not matched to a gene. Per the germline V gene, CDR1 is SGDLS and CDR2 is YYNGEE. The CDR3 consists of 16 residues. The CDR3 here is CASSPRRASGKETQYF. The CDR3 coding sequence is TGTGCCAGCAGCCCCCGACGGGCTAGCGGGAAAGAGACCCAGTACTTC.

The chain joins TRBV11-2 to TRBJ2-3; 9 bases agree with TRBD2. The CDR3 is 16 amino acids. V lost 2 bases and J lost 4; bases outside the gene matches: 7. From germline, CDR1 is SGHAT and CDR2 FQNNGV. DNA for the CDR3: TGTGCCAGCAGCTTAACGGGCGGGAGGGCCCCAGATACGCAGTATTTT. Translated, it gives CASSLTGGRAPDTQYF.

J is TRBJ2-3 and V is TRBV2; 13 bases are a match to TRBD2. Germline-derived CDR1 and CDR2 are SNHLY and FYNNEI. V lost 4 bases, J lost 4 bases, and 2 bases stayed unmatched. The CDR3 consists of 15 residues. CDR3: CASSGTSGGPDTQYF. CDR3 bases: TGTGCCAGCAGTGGGACTAGCGGGGGCCCAGATACGCAGTATTTT.

The V call is TRBV30, the J call TRBJ1-5; a weak D match, TRBD1 (5 bases). Trimming shortened V by 0 bases and J by 3 bases, and 9 bases separated the two germline ends. Germline CDR1 reads GTSNPN; CDR2 reads SVGIG (reference sequence). The length of the CDR3 is 14 residues. The CDR3 DNA reads TGTGCCTGGAGTGTACAGGCCTTCAATCAGCCCCAGCATTTT. Translation: CAWSVQAFNQPQHF. Combining the CDR3 with reference TRBV30 and TRBJ1-5 gives the whole variable domain SQTIHQWPATLVQPVGSPLSLECTVEGTSNPNLYWYRQAAGRGLQLLFYSVGIGQISSEVPQNLSASRPQDRQFILSSKKLLLSDSGFYLCAWSVQAFNQPQHFGDGTRLSIL.

The V gene is TRBV9, the J gene TRBJ1-1; D call uncertain. Deletions cut 0 bases from V and 4 bases from J, with 7 bases between. Per germline, CDR1 SGDLS and CDR2 YYNGEE. This CDR3 spans 13 amino acids. The CDR3 DNA reads as TGTGCCAGCAGCGTAGGGGCAACCACTGAAGCTTTCTTT. It is translated as CASSVGATTEAFF.

The rearrangement uses TRBV6-6 and TRBJ2-7; 7 bases agree with TRBD2. The V segment lost 0 bases and the J segment 6 bases; nucleotides outside the gene matches: 2. In germline, CDR1 is MNHNY, CDR2 SVGAGI (reference sequence). The CDR3 is 13 amino acids. Written as DNA, the CDR3 is TGTGCCAGCAGTTACTCTGGGGGGGTCGAGCAGTACTTC. This codes for CASSYSGGVEQYF.

V is TRBV18 and J is TRBJ1-2; no clear D. Trimming removed 4 bases at V and 6 bases at J, with 9 bases between. The CDR3 covers 12 residues. Germline CDR1 KGHSH, CDR2 LQKENI. DNA for the CDR3: TGTGCCAGCTCACGCACCTCGGATGGCTACACCTTC. This translates into CASSRTSDGYTF.

V gene TRBV6-5 combines with J gene TRBJ1-1, with D possibly being TRBD1 (5 bases). V was clipped by 0 bases and J by 0 bases, with 11 bases between them. In germline, CDR1 is MNHEY, CDR2 SVGAGI. CDR3 length: 16 amino acids. The CDR3 loop reads CASSYSPDTLNTEAFF. The CDR3 coding sequence is TGTGCCAGCAGTTACTCCCCGGACACCTTGAACACTGAAGCTTTCTTT.

On this clone: Different DNA sequences within this sample yield the same CDR3. V gene TRBV19 combines with J gene TRBJ1-1; tentatively, D is TRBD1 (5 bases). Per the germline V gene, CDR1 is LNHDA and CDR2 is SQIVND (reference sequence). Trimming took 3 bases from V and 1 from J, leaving 6 bases between them. CDR3 size: 13 residues. This CDR3 reads CASSIQGNTEAFF. The DNA of the CDR3 is TGTGCCAGTAGTATTCAGGGGAACACTGAAGCTTTCTTT.

V is TRBV11-3 and J is TRBJ1-1; D perhaps matches TRBD1 (6 bases). The CDR3 loop spans 13 amino acids. From germline, CDR1 is SGHNT and CDR2 YENEEA. V lost 3 bases, J lost 3 bases, and 8 bases lay in between. The CDR3 loop is CASSFDRHTEAFF. The CDR3 nucleotides are TGTGCCAGCAGCTTCGACAGGCACACTGAAGCTTTCTTT.

This clone was found a few times. The gene calls are TRBV30 and TRBJ2-5; possibly TRBD2 for D (6 bases). Looked up from germline, CDR1 is GTSNPN and CDR2 is SVGIG (reference sequence). Trimming took off 2 bases at V and 2 bases at J, with 15 bases between the two ends. The CDR3 runs 15 residues. CDR3 DNA sequence: TGTGCCTGGAGTAGTGTGGGGGGACGACAAGAGACCCAGTACTTC. It specifies CAWSSVGGRQETQYF.

This clone has just a few counts. This chain links TRBV30 with TRBJ2-2, with D unclear. Between the trimmed V and J ends, which lost 8 bases and 4 bases, there was a span of 11 bases. CDR3 size: 12 residues. CDR1 GTSNPN and CDR2 SVGIG come from the germline V gene (reference sequence). The DNA of the CDR3 is TGTGCCCGCAGCGCCCCCACCGGGGAGCTGTTTTTT. Translating it yields CARSAPTGELFF.

The rearrangement links TRBV5-1 to TRBJ2-2; TRBD1 agrees at 8 bases. CDR1 and CDR2 (germline): SGHRS, YFSETQ. V was clipped by 1 base and J by 5 bases; unmatched bases: 1. CDR3 size: 14 residues. The CDR3 is CASSLRTGTGELFF. The CDR3 DNA sequence: TGCGCCAGCAGCTTGAGGACAGGGACCGGGGAGCTGTTTTTT.

The chain employs TRBV7-6 and TRBJ2-1; 10 bases are a match to TRBD1. Trimming removed 5 bases from V and 9 bases from J; junction bases left unmatched: 7. The CDR3 runs 14 residues. Germline CDR1 reads SGHVS; CDR2 reads FNYEAQ. In nucleotides, the CDR3 is TGTGCCAGCAGCCCAGGACAGGGGGGATTTGAGCAGTTCTTC. This encodes CASSPGQGGFEQFF.

The chain employs TRBV6-1 and TRBJ2-7; D perhaps matches TRBD2 (5 bases). The ends were cut back, 1 base at V and 1 base at J, with 8 bases in the middle. Germline V gives CDR1 MNHNS, CDR2 SASEGT. CDR3 length: 14 amino acids. The CDR3 region has the DNA TGTGCCAGCAGTGAAGACTGGGAGTCCTACGAGCAGTACTTC. Protein: CASSEDWESYEQYF.

V and J are TRBV5-1 and TRBJ2-1; 10 bases align to TRBD2. The germline CDR1 and CDR2 sequences are SGHRS and YFSETQ. V shed 0 bases and J 3 bases; nucleotides not matched to a gene: 9. The CDR3 loop spans 18 amino acids. DNA of the CDR3: TGCGCCAGCAGCTTGGAAGTAGGGCTAGCGGGGGTCTACAATGAGCAGTTCTTC. This encodes CASSLEVGLAGVYNEQFF. The full variable domain, its missing parts supplied by reference TRBV5-1 and TRBJ2-1, is KAGVTQTPRYLIKTRGQQVTLSCSPISGHRSVSWYQQTPGQGLQFLFEYFSETQRNKGNFPGRFSGRQFSNSRSEMNVSTLELGDSALYLCASSLEVGLAGVYNEQFFGPGTRLTVL.